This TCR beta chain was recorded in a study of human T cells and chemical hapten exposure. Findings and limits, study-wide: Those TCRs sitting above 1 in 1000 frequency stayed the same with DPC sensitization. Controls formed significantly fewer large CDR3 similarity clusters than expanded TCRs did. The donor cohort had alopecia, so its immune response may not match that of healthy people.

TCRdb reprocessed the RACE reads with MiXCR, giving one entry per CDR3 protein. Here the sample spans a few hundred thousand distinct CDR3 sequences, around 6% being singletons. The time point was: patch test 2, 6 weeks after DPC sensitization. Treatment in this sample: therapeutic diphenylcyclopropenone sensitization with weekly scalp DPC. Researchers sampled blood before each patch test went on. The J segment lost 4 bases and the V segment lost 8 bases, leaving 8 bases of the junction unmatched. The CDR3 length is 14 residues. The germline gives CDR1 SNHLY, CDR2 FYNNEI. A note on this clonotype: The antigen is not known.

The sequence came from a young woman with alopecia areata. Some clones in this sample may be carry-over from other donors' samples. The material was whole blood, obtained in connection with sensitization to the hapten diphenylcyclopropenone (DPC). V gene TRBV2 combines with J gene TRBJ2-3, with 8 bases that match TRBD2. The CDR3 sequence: CASLPEAGADTQYF. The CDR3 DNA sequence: TGTGCCAGCCTCCCGGAAGCGGGGGCAGATACGCAGTATTTT.